The 24 T cell receptor beta chains given below trace back to one sample, sequenced in a study of blood T cell repertoires in COVID-19. TCRdb's copy holds only in-frame clones and misses some; the assay was immunoSEQ multiplex PCR. The sample consists of approximately 190,000 clones, more than 85% of them appearing once. The sample comprised peripheral blood. The receptor source for this set is a man between 70 and 80 years old with active or convalescent COVID-19.

This chain links TRBV14 with TRBJ1-2; TRBD1 might be the D (6 bases). The germline V and J ends were trimmed by 0 bases and 8 bases, with 16 bases remaining between them. The germline V gene encodes CDR1 SGHDN and CDR2 FVKESK. The CDR3 length is 15 residues. In nucleotides, the CDR3 is TGTGCCAGCAGCCAAGATATCAGGGGAGCTGGAGGCTACACCTTC. Encoded protein: CASSQDIRGAGGYTF.

The gene calls are TRBV15 and TRBJ2-1; D gene unclear. This CDR3 comprises 13 residues. The germline V gene encodes CDR1 LNHNV and CDR2 YYDKDF (reference sequence). Trimming removed 4 bases at V and 6 bases at J, with 10 bases between. The CDR3: CATSILLGNEQFF. CDR3 bases: TGTGCCACCAGCATTCTCCTAGGCAATGAGCAGTTCTTC.

The chain carries TRBV28 and TRBJ2-6; weak D call: TRBD1 (5 bases). Germline V CDR1 and CDR2: MDHEN, SYDVKM. Trimming left V 3 bases short and J 4 bases short, with 10 bases between. This CDR3 has 15 amino acids. The CDR3 region is CASSFFGAGANVLTF. CDR3 DNA: TGTGCCAGCAGTTTTTTTGGGGCCGGGGCCAACGTCCTGACTTTC.

The chain has TRBV6-2 or TRBV6-3 and TRBJ1-1; perhaps TRBD1 as D (6 bases). Trimming left V 2 bases short and J 5 bases short, with 15 bases between. Germline values: CDR1 MNHEY, CDR2 SVGEGT. The CDR3 totals 15 residues. In DNA form, the CDR3 reads TGTGCCAGCAGTTACACGGGAACAGGGAGTACTGAAGCTTTCTTT. Translated, it gives CASSYTGTGSTEAFF.

This chain links TRBV27 with TRBJ2-3, with D possibly matching TRBD2 (5 bases). CDR1 and CDR2 (germline): MNHEY, SMNVEV (reference sequence). The CDR3 covers 12 residues. The germline V and J ends were trimmed by 2 bases and 6 bases, with 6 bases remaining between them. The DNA of the CDR3 is TGTGCCAGCAGTTTAGAGGGTGATACGCAGTATTTT. Translating gives CASSLEGDTQYF.

The V and J genes are TRBV20-1 and TRBJ2-1; the D gene is possibly TRBD2 (5 bases). The CDR3 totals 11 residues. Trimming stripped 1 base from V and 16 bases from J, with 14 bases between. Germline CDR1 reads DFQATT; CDR2 reads SNEGSKA (reference sequence). The CDR3 DNA follows: TGCAGTGCTAGAGTTTCGGTTAGCGATTTCTTC. It codes for CSARVSVSDFF.

The chain employs TRBV6-5 and TRBJ2-1; possible D gene TRBD2, 5 bases. The germline V and J ends were trimmed by 6 bases and 2 bases, with 8 bases remaining between them. This CDR3 is built from 13 residues. Germline loops: CDR1 MNHEY, CDR2 SVGAGI. The CDR3 coding sequence is TGTGCCAGCAGCCGGGATACCTACAATGAGCAGTTCTTC. Its translation: CASSRDTYNEQFF.

This clone has only a few counts. This sequence joins TRBV2 and TRBJ2-7, with a tentative D call TRBD2 (5 bases). V was trimmed by 6 bases and J by 2 bases, leaving 17 bases between them. Germline V gene lookup returns CDR1 SNHLY and CDR2 FYNNEI. There are 15 residues in the CDR3. The CDR3 coding sequence is TGTGCCAGCAGCGACTACCGGAGTACAGCCTACGAGCAGTACTTC. Amino acids: CASSDYRSTAYEQYF.

The chain joins TRBV7-2 to TRBJ1-4; D call uncertain. This CDR3 has 13 residues. Germline CDR1 SGHTA, CDR2 FQGNSA. Trimming cost V 3 bases and J 8 bases, with 10 bases left between them. The CDR3 loop reads CASSLYGVEKLFF. The CDR3 bases are TGTGCCAGCAGCTTGTACGGGGTGGAAAAACTGTTTTTT.

The rearrangement links TRBV12-3 or TRBV12-4 to TRBJ1-5; D remains ambiguous. This CDR3 region has 13 residues. V was pared by 1 base and J by 6 bases, with 7 bases between. The CDR3: CASSLDGFQPQHF. The CDR3 region has the DNA TGTGCCAGCAGTTTAGACGGGTTTCAGCCCCAGCATTTT.

V and J are TRBV7-2 and TRBJ2-3; 10 bases fit TRBD2. CDR3 size: 16 residues. CDR1 and CDR2 from the germline V gene are SGHTA and FQGNSA. Trimming at V came to 5 bases and at J to 2 bases, leaving 7 bases not matched to a gene. CDR3 protein: CASSLTSGVNTDTQYF. The CDR3 region has the DNA TGTGCCAGCAGCCTCACTAGCGGGGTTAACACAGATACGCAGTATTTT.

The rearrangement joins TRBV28 to TRBJ1-1; 10 bases are a match to TRBD1. J gave up 8 bases and V 5 bases, and 11 bases lay outside the gene matches. This CDR3 has 15 residues. The germline V gene has CDR1 MDHEN and CDR2 SYDVKM. CDR3 nucleotides: TGTGCCAGCAGTCCATTGGGACAGGGGAGATCCGAAGCTTTCTTT. Protein product: CASSPLGQGRSEAFF.

V usage is TRBV6-5 and J usage is TRBJ1-4; D unresolved. CDR3 length: 13 residues. CDR1 is MNHEY, CDR2 SVGAGI, per germline. Trimming cost V 4 bases and J 8 bases, with 11 bases left between them. CDR3 amino acids: CASSSDSWEKLFF. The CDR3 coding sequence is TGTGCCAGCAGTTCCGACTCTTGGGAAAAACTGTTTTTT.

This clone has just a few counts. The V call is TRBV18, the J call TRBJ1-1; no firm D call. The CDR3 is 14 residues long. V shed 3 bases and J shed 3 bases, with 11 bases lying between them. Germline CDR1 reads KGHSH; CDR2 reads LQKENI. This CDR3 is CASSPKVADTEAFF. The CDR3 DNA follows: TGTGCCAGCTCACCTAAGGTAGCAGACACTGAAGCTTTCTTT.

The chain joins TRBV4-3 to TRBJ1-4, with 11 bases fitting TRBD1. The CDR3 loop spans 15 amino acids. In germline, CDR1 is LGHNA, CDR2 YSLEER. J lost 8 bases, V lost 4 bases, and 6 bases had no gene match. CDR3 DNA: TGCGCCAGCAGCCTCCGGGACAGGGGGAGGGAAAAACTGTTTTTT. Protein: CASSLRDRGREKLFF.

The chain links TRBV30 to TRBJ2-5; D uncertain. This CDR3 region has 13 residues. Between the trimmed V and J ends, which lost 0 bases and 1 base, there was a span of 6 bases. Germline assignment: CDR1 GTSNPN and CDR2 SVGIG (reference sequence). The CDR3 region is CAWSVQLQETQYF. The CDR3 DNA is TGTGCCTGGAGTGTACAGCTCCAAGAGACCCAGTACTTC.

V gene TRBV28 combines with J gene TRBJ1-2; 9 bases are shared with TRBD1. There are 15 residues in the CDR3. V dropped 7 bases and J dropped 4; count of bases not matched to a gene: 10. CDR1 is MDHEN and CDR2 is SYDVKM in the germline V gene. The CDR3, as DNA: TGTGCCAGCACCATTGGGACAGGGCCGACCTATGGCTACACCTTC. This sequence encodes CASTIGTGPTYGYTF.

Written as DNA, the CDR3 is TGTGCCAGCAGCCCTGATTCGAGTCTCCGACAAGAGACCCAGTACTTC. Protein product: CASSPDSSLRQETQYF. This rearrangement joins TRBV5-5 to TRBJ2-5; D not certain. The CDR3 extends over 16 amino acids. Trimming pared 4 bases from V and 2 bases from J, leaving 18 bases between. In germline, CDR1 is SGHKS, CDR2 YYEKEE (reference sequence).

V is TRBV5-1 and J is TRBJ1-2, with 9 bases that match TRBD1. In germline, CDR1 is SGHRS, CDR2 YFSETQ. Unmatched junction bases numbered 4, after V lost 3 bases and J lost 1 base. This CDR3 has 15 amino acids. CDR3 in amino acids: CASSSGQGGNYGYTF. DNA of the CDR3: TGCGCCAGCAGCTCGGGACAGGGAGGTAACTATGGCTACACCTTC.

The chain employs TRBV15 and TRBJ2-2; D is undetermined. The ends were cut back, 0 bases at V and 6 bases at J, with 5 bases in the middle. This CDR3 contains 13 residues. From germline, CDR1 is LNHNV and CDR2 YYDKDF (reference sequence). The CDR3 bases are TGTGCCACCAGCAGAGATCCGTCCGGGGAGCTGTTTTTT. As protein: CATSRDPSGELFF.

J is TRBJ1-5 and V is TRBV28, with TRBD1 matching over 7 bases. Germline values: CDR1 MDHEN, CDR2 SYDVKM. The V segment lost 2 bases and the J segment 6 bases; nucleotides outside the gene matches: 7. The length of the CDR3 is 15 residues. The CDR3 DNA reads TGTGCCAGCAGTTTAGTCGCAGGGGGATTTCAGCCCCAGCATTTT. This sequence encodes CASSLVAGGFQPQHF.

The chain combines TRBV10-3 with TRBJ2-5; the D gene is possibly TRBD2 (6 bases). From germline, CDR1 is ENHRY and CDR2 SYGVKD. The length of the CDR3 is 15 residues. Trimming stripped 6 bases from V and 7 bases from J, with 21 bases between. CDR3 protein: CAIRLPPRLVGTQYF. CDR3 DNA: TGTGCCATCAGACTCCCTCCGAGACTAGTCGGGACCCAGTACTTC.

This chain joins TRBV9 and TRBJ2-2; D perhaps matches TRBD1 (5 bases). The germline CDR1 and CDR2 sequences are SGDLS and YYNGEE. CDR3 length: 15 residues. The V gene lost 1 base and the J gene lost 1 base, with 8 bases spanning the gap. CDR3 residues: CASSVQGWNTGELFF. CDR3 in DNA: TGTGCCAGCAGCGTACAGGGTTGGAACACCGGGGAGCTGTTTTTT.

This chain connects TRBV24-1 to TRBJ2-7; 8 nucleotides align to TRBD1. V lost 8 bases to trimming and J lost 5 bases; unmatched junction nucleotides: 13. CDR1 is KGHDR, CDR2 SFDVKD, per germline. This CDR3 spans 15 amino acids. CDR3 nucleotides: TGTGCCACCATCGAGACGAGACAGGGGATCGACGAGCAGTACTTC. This translates into CATIETRQGIDEQYF.